One sample yielded the 6 T cell receptor beta chains listed below, sequenced in a study of identifying expanded T cells in peripheral blood. Produced via immunoSEQ multiplex PCR; TCRdb's table is partial and in-frame only. The sample gives about 52,000 clones, roughly 80% of which show up once; around 15% is in the top ten. The sample taken for sequencing was blood. The receptors derive from a person between 18 and 75 years old in good health.

The chain combines TRBV5-1 with TRBJ2-7; no clear D gene. V dropped 4 bases and J dropped 0 bases, with 8 bases sitting between them. Germline loops: CDR1 SGHRS, CDR2 YFSETQ. The CDR3 runs 13 residues. The CDR3 spells CASSSSLSYEQYF. The CDR3 DNA reads as TGCGCCAGCAGCAGCTCCCTCTCCTACGAGCAGTACTTC.

The rearrangement uses TRBV18 and TRBJ2-1, with a possible D match to TRBD2 (5 bases). Germline V gene lookup returns CDR1 KGHSH and CDR2 LQKENI. With 6 bases removed from V and 8 bases from J, the gap between germline ends came to 20 bases. The CDR3 covers 15 residues. CDR3 sequence (DNA): TGTGCCAGCTCTCAGGACTCTCCGCGCCTCGATGAGCAGTTCTTC. Translated: CASSQDSPRLDEQFF.

The chain joins TRBV7-2 to TRBJ2-7; D perhaps matches TRBD1 (5 bases). The length of the CDR3 is 13 residues. Germline V CDR1 and CDR2: SGHTA, FQGNSA. Trimming removed 5 bases at V and 3 bases at J, with 11 bases between. For the CDR3, the DNA is TGTGCCAGCAGCCAAGGGGCGAGCTACGAGCAGTACTTC. Encoded protein: CASSQGASYEQYF.

The V call is TRBV18, the J call TRBJ2-3; 11 nucleotides match TRBD1. The CDR3 is 15 amino acids. J gave up 5 bases and V 4 bases, and 5 bases lay outside the gene matches. Germline-derived CDR1 and CDR2 are KGHSH and LQKENI. The CDR3: CASSRTGGAVDTQYF. The CDR3 nucleotides read TGTGCCAGCTCACGGACAGGGGGCGCGGTAGATACGCAGTATTTT. Combining the CDR3 with reference TRBV18 and TRBJ2-3 gives the whole variable domain NAGVMQNPRHLVRRRGQEARLRCSPMKGHSHVYWYRQLPEEGLKFMVYLQKENIIDESGMPKERFSAEFPKEGPSILRIQQVVRGDSAAYFCASSRTGGAVDTQYFGPGTRLTVL.

V gene TRBV5-1 combines with J gene TRBJ1-1, with TRBD1 matching over 9 bases. Per germline, CDR1 SGHRS and CDR2 YFSETQ. This CDR3 comprises 16 residues. V lost 4 bases, J lost 2 bases, and 9 bases stayed unmatched. CDR3 in amino acids: CASSPGTGLGNTEAFF. The CDR3 DNA is TGCGCCAGCAGCCCCGGGACAGGGTTGGGCAACACTGAAGCTTTCTTT.

This rearrangement joins TRBV15 to TRBJ1-2; 7 bases line up with TRBD1. Looked up from germline, CDR1 is LNHNV and CDR2 is YYDKDF (reference sequence). J was trimmed by 2 bases and V by 0 bases; bases with no gene match: 3. The CDR3 is 15 amino acids. CDR3 protein: CATSRDATGNYGYTF. The CDR3 DNA follows: TGTGCCACCAGCAGAGACGCGACAGGGAACTATGGCTACACCTTC.